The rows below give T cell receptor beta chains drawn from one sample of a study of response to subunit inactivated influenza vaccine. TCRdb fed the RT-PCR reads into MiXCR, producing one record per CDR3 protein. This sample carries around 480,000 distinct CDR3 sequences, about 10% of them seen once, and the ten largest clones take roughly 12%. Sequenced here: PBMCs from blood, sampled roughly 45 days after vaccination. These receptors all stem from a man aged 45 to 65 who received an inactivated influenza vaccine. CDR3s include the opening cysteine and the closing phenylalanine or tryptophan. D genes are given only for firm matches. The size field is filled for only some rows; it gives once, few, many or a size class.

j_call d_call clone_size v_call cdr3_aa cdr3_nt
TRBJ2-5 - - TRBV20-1 CCARDLVGRLKETQYF TGCTGTGCTAGAGATCTTGTGGGCCGGCTTAAGGAGACCCAGTACTTC
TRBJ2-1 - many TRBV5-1 CASRLDSLNEQFF TGCGCCAGCAGGCTGGACTCTCTCAATGAGCAGTTCTTC
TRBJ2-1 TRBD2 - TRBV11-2 CASSRAVVAGGRYNEQFF TGTGCCAGCAGCCGCGCGGTGGTTGCGGGAGGGCGGTACAATGAGCAGTTCTTC
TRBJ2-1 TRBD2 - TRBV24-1 CATSKRTSGGRNNEQFF TGTGCCACCAGTAAGAGGACTAGCGGGGGGCGAAACAATGAGCAGTTCTTC
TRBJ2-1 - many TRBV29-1 CSVGRRGDEQFF TGCAGCGTTGGTCGTAGGGGGGATGAGCAGTTCTTC
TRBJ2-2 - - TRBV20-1 CSAMHRNGELFF TGCAGTGCTATGCACAGGAACGGGGAGCTGTTTTTT
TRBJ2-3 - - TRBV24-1 CATSDLGTVGDTQYF TGTGCCACCAGTGACCTTGGTACAGTCGGAGATACGCAGTATTTT
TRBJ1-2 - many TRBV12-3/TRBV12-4 CASSLALGRAFYGYTF TGTGCCAGCAGTTTAGCGCTGGGGCGAGCCTTCTATGGCTACACCTTC
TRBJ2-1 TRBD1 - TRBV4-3 CASSQSGGDEQFF TGCGCCAGCAGCCAATCAGGGGGTGATGAGCAGTTCTTC
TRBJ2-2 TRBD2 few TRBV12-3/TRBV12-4 CASTVVAGVAGELFF TGTGCCAGCACGGTTGTAGCGGGAGTGGCCGGGGAGCTGTTTTTT
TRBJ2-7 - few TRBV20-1 CSARDPIGEQYF TGCAGTGCTAGAGATCCAATTGGGGAGCAGTACTTC
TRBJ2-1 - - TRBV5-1 CASSPKQGSYNEQFF TGCGCCAGCAGCCCTAAACAGGGCTCCTACAATGAGCAGTTCTTC
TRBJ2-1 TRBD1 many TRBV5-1 CASSIGTANYNEQFF TGCGCCAGCAGCATCGGGACAGCCAATTACAATGAGCAGTTCTTC
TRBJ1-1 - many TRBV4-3 CASSQDTSSGSAEAFF TGCGCCAGCAGCCAAGATACATCGTCAGGTAGCGCTGAAGCTTTCTTT
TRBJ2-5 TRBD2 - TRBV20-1 CSVTRGGKETQYF TGCAGTGTGACGCGGGGAGGGAAAGAGACCCAGTACTTC
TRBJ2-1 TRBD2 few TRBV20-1 CSASLRAGNLNEQFF TGCAGTGCCAGCCTGAGAGCGGGAAACTTAAATGAGCAGTTCTTC
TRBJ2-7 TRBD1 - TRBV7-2 CASSLYSGGNEQYF TGTGCCAGCAGCTTATATTCAGGGGGCAACGAGCAGTACTTC
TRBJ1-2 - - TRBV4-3 CASSQGRRGGYTF TGCGCCAGCAGCCAAGGCAGGCGTGGCGGCTACACCTTC
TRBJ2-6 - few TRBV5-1 CASSLIWRDRPSGANVLTF TGCGCCAGCAGTCTAATCTGGAGGGACAGACCCTCTGGGGCCAACGTCCTGACTTTC
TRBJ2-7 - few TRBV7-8 CASSPIEKLSYEQYF TGTGCCAGCAGCCCGATCGAGAAACTCTCCTACGAGCAGTACTTC
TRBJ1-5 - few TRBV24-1 CATSYVRGPQHF TGTGCCACCAGTTATGTCCGAGGGCCCCAGCATTTT
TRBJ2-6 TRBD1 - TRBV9 CASSVRSTGAEYTFYSGANVLTF TGTGCCAGCAGCGTCCGATCTACAGGGGCCGAATATACCTTTTACTCTGGGGCCAACGTCCTGACTTTC
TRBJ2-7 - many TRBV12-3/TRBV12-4 CASSPDDYYEQYF TGTGCCAGCAGTCCGGACGATTACTACGAGCAGTACTTC
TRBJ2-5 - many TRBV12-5 CASGFGSATQYF TGTGCTAGTGGTTTTGGATCGGCGACCCAGTACTTC
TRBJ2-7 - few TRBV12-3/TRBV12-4 CASTNMPSRTAFTYEQYF TGTGCCAGCACTAATATGCCCTCCCGGACAGCATTCACCTACGAGCAGTACTTC